A single sample gave rise to the 10 T cell receptor beta chains below, sequenced in a study of T cells in Graves' hyperthyroidism and ophthalmopathy. RNA transcripts served as the template for amplifying TCR beta CDR3 regions. Primed by the HTBI set, a first-round RT-PCR was run on the TCR CDR3. TCRdb passed the multiplex PCR reads through MiXCR, listing each CDR3 protein once. The sample includes 500,000 to 600,000 distinct CDR3 sequences, over 15% of them seen just once. Sequenced sample: blood. The receptor source for this set is a woman between 18 and 30 years old with Graves' hyperthyroidism.

The gene calls are TRBV6-2 or TRBV6-3 and TRBJ1-1, with D maybe TRBD1 (5 bases). The V end was cut by 4 bases, the J end by 4 bases, with 13 bases between. In germline, CDR1 is MNHEY, CDR2 SVGEGT. The CDR3 loop spans 14 amino acids. CDR3 DNA: TGTGCCAGCAGTTCTCTCGGGGGTTCCACTGAAGCTTTCTTT. Protein: CASSSLGGSTEAFF.

This clonotype has more than one count but fewer than ten. The CDR3 sequence is CASSPPGASGRTGELFF. For the CDR3, the DNA is TGTGCCAGCTCACCACCCGGGGCTAGCGGGCGTACCGGGGAGCTGTTTTTT. The chain joins TRBV18 to TRBJ2-2, with 8 nucleotides matching TRBD2. CDR1 and CDR2 from the germline V gene are KGHSH and LQKENI. After removal of 0 bases from V and 5 bases from J, the junction contained 8 bases not matched to a gene. This CDR3 is 17 amino acids long.

Only a few counts were recorded for this clonotype. The chain has TRBV5-6 and TRBJ2-7, with TRBD1 matching over 11 bases. This CDR3 comprises 17 residues. Germline CDR1 and CDR2: SGHDT and YYEEEE. J was trimmed by 6 bases and V by 1 base; bases with no gene match: 12. Here the CDR3 reads CASSLLPPGTGGSEQYF. The CDR3 region has the DNA TGTGCCAGCAGCTTGTTACCCCCGGGGACAGGGGGAAGCGAGCAGTACTTC.

The table lists this clonotype with many counts. CDR3 amino acids: CASSPQSGDHYEQYF. The CDR3 DNA follows: TGTGCCAGCAGCCCCCAGAGCGGTGACCACTACGAGCAGTACTTC. This sequence joins TRBV7-8 and TRBJ2-7; D might be TRBD2 (5 bases). Germline V CDR1 and CDR2: SGHVS, FQNEAQ. This CDR3 spans 15 amino acids. V was trimmed by 5 bases and J by 3 bases, leaving 17 bases between them.

The genes are TRBV7-2 and TRBJ2-7; TRBD1 agrees at 8 bases. Germline assignment: CDR1 SGHTA and CDR2 FQGNSA. V was pared by 3 bases and J by 5 bases, with 3 bases of the junction left unmatched. The CDR3 is 13 residues long. In DNA form, the CDR3 reads TGTGCCAGCAGCTTCGACAGGGGCCACGAGCAGTACTTC. It encodes CASSFDRGHEQYF. The variable domain in full, completed from reference TRBV7-2 and TRBJ2-7, reads GAGVSQSPSNKVTEKGKDVELRCDPISGHTALYWYRQSLGQGLEFLIYFQGNSAPDKSGLPSDRFSAERTGGSVSTLTIQRTQQEDSAVYLCASSFDRGHEQYFGPGTRLTVT.

The chain uses TRBV4-1 and TRBJ2-7; the D gene is possibly TRBD2 (5 bases). This CDR3 has 16 amino acids. Trimming stripped 2 bases from V and 6 bases from J, with 20 bases between. Germline assignment: CDR1 MGHRA and CDR2 YSYEKL. This chain's CDR3 is CASSQSLGAFSIEQYF. The CDR3 coding sequence is TGCGCCAGCAGCCAATCTTTGGGAGCGTTTTCCATCGAGCAGTACTTC.

This clonotype was found many times. The CDR3 nucleotides read TGTGCCATCAGTGGCGGTATTTCCTACGAGCAGTACTTC. Its translation: CAISGGISYEQYF. The rearrangement uses TRBV10-3 and TRBJ2-7; the D is unclear. V was pared by 4 bases and J by 1 base, with 8 bases between. Germline CDR1 and CDR2: ENHRY and SYGVKD. The CDR3 extends over 13 amino acids.

This chain connects TRBV27 to TRBJ1-1; D is perhaps TRBD1 (6 bases). This CDR3 is built from 14 residues. Trimming cost V 4 bases and J 0 bases, with 9 bases left between them. From germline, CDR1 is MNHEY and CDR2 SMNVEV (reference sequence). The CDR3 DNA follows: TGTGCCAGCAGTTGGACAGACCTGAACACTGAAGCTTTCTTT. Amino acid sequence: CASSWTDLNTEAFF.

The chain carries TRBV29-1 and TRBJ1-2; maybe TRBD1 (5 bases). Germline CDR1 SQVTM, CDR2 ANQGSEA. The ends were cut back, 4 bases at V and 8 bases at J, with 11 bases in the middle. CDR3 length: 11 residues. CDR3 region: CSVAVGGGYTF. The CDR3 DNA sequence: TGCAGCGTTGCCGTGGGGGGGGGCTACACCTTC.

This clonotype has a handful of counts. The chain joins TRBV7-9 to TRBJ1-1, with a weak D call TRBD1 (6 bases). The CDR3 covers 15 residues. The germline gives CDR1 SEHNR, CDR2 FQNEAQ (reference sequence). Trimming removed 5 bases at V and 2 bases at J, with 15 bases between. CDR3 region: CASSAQTGDNTEAFF. The CDR3 nucleotides read TGTGCCAGCAGCGCCCAGACAGGCGACAACACTGAAGCTTTCTTT.